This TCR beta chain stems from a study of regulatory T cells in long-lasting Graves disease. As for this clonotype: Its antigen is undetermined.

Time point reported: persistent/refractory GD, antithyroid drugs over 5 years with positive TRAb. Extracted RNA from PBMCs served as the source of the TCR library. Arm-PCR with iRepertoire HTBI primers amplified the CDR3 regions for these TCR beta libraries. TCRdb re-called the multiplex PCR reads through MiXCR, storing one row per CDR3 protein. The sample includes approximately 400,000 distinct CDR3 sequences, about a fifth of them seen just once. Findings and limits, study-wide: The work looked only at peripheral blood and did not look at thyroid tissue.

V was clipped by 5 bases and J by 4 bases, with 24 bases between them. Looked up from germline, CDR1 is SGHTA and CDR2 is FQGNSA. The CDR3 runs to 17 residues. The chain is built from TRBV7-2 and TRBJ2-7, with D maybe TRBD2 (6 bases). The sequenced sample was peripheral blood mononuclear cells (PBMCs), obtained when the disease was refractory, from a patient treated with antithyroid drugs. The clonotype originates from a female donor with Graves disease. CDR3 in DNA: TGTGCCAGCAGCCCGAGAGGGAGCGGGCCCAAAAAGTACGAGCAGTACTTC. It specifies CASSPRGSGPKKYEQYF.